This paragraph covers one TCR beta chain sequence. Its cognate antigen is unknown. It may be a read error: a sequence one base away is much more abundant. The identical CDR3 is also encoded by other nucleotide sequences in the sample. This entry belongs to a study of cytotoxic CD8 clonotypes in ibrutinib-treated CLL. The study, taken as a whole, reports: A rise in clonality was seen at ibrutinib response, and a fall back toward baseline was seen at progression.

Sequencing was performed with immunoSEQ multiplex PCR; in TCRdb, only in-frame clones are kept and a portion is missing. This table holds about 140,000 clones, 70% to 80% found once. The CDR3 consists of 12 residues. The ends were cut back, 0 bases at V and 4 bases at J, with 3 bases in the middle. CDR1 and CDR2 (germline): LNHNV, YYDKDF (reference sequence). The chain employs TRBV15 and TRBJ1-2; D uncertain. The receptor was isolated from a human donor with chronic lymphocytic leukemia. The specimen comprised PBMCs, sampled after 12 months of ibrutinib treatment. The CDR3 loop is CATSRDLYGYTF. The DNA for the CDR3 is TGTGCCACCAGCAGAGATCTCTATGGCTACACCTTC.